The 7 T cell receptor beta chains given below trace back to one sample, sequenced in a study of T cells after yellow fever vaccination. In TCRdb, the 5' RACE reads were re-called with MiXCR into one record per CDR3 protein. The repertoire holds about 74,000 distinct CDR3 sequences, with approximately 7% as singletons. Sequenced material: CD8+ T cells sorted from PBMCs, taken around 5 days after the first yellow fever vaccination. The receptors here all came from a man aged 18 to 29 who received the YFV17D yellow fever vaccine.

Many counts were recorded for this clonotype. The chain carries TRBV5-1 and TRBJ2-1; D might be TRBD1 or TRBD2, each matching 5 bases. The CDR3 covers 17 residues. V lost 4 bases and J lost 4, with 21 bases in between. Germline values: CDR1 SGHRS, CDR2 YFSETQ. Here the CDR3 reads CASSQWTGPGPYNEQFF. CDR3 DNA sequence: TGCGCCAGCAGCCAGTGGACGGGACCGGGACCTTACAATGAGCAGTTCTTC.

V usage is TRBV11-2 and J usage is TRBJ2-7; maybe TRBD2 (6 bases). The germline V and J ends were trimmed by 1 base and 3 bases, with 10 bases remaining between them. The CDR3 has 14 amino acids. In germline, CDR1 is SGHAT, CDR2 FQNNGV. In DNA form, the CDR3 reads TGTGCCAGCAGCTTAGTTGTGGGGGGCTACGAGCAGTACGTC. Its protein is CASSLVVGGYEQYV.

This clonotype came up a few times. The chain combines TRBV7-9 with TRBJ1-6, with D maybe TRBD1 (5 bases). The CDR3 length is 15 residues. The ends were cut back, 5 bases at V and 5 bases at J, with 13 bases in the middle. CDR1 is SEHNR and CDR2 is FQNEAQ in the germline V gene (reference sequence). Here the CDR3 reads CASSAGPGNNSPLHF. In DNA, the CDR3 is TGTGCCAGCAGCGCGGGACCGGGCAATAATTCACCCCTCCACTTT.

The CDR3 protein is CASSQVSSTDTQYF. The CDR3 DNA follows: TGCGCCAGCAGCCAAGTTTCTAGCACAGATACGCAGTATTTT. This chain uses TRBV4-3 with TRBJ2-3, with D unresolved. The CDR3 length is 14 residues. Trimming removed 1 base from V and 0 bases from J, with 5 bases in between. Per germline, CDR1 LGHNA and CDR2 YSLEER.

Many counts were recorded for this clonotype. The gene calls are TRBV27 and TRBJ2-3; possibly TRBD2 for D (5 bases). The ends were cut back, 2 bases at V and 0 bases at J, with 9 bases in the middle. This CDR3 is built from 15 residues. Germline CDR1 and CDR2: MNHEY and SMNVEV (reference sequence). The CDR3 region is CASSLTGISTDTQYF. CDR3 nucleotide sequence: TGTGCCAGCAGTTTAACCGGGATTAGCACAGATACGCAGTATTTT.

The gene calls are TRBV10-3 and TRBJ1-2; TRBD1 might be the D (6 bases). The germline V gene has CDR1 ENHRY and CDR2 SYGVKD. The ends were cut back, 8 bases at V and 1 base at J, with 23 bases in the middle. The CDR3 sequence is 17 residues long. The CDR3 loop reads CAIVADAAGAYNYGYTF. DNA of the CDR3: TGTGCCATCGTCGCGGACGCCGCGGGGGCTTATAACTATGGCTACACCTTC.

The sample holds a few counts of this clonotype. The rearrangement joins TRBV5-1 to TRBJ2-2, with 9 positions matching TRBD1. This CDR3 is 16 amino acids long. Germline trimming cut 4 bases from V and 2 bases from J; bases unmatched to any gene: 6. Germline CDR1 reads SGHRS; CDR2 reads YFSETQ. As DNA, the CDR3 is TGCGCCAGCAGCCCTCGACAGGGGGGAAACACCGGGGAGCTGTTTTTT. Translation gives CASSPRQGGNTGELFF.